Listed below are T cell receptor beta chains from one sample, sequenced in a study of T cell changes during pregnancy in multiple sclerosis. Assay: immunoSEQ multiplex PCR; the TCRdb copy retains only in-frame clones and omits some. The sample lists roughly 61,000 clones, more than 75% seen once, with approximately 3% in the top ten. The material was peripheral blood, obtained in the first trimester of pregnancy. All receptors come from a female donor in good health, enrolled as a control in a pregnancy study. The CDR3 runs from the conserved cysteine through the conserved F or W. D genes are given only for firm matches. Not every row has a clone size; where given, it reads once, few, many or a size class.

>TRBV5-6|NA|16|NA|TRBJ2-7
TGTGCCAGCAGCTTGCGTGTTAGTGGGGGGAACGACGAGCAGTACTTC
CASSLRVSGGNDEQYF
>TRBV19|NA|15|TRBD1|TRBJ2-1
TGTGCCAGTAGTATAGTAGGGGACAGGGACAATGAGCAGTTCTTC
CASSIVGDRDNEQFF
>TRBV11-1|NA|14|NA|TRBJ2-1
TGTGCCAGCAGCTTGACAGTTAACTACAATGAGCAGTTCTTC
CASSLTVNYNEQFF
>TRBV28|NA|13|TRBD1|TRBJ1-2
TGTGCCAGCAGACCGACAGGGGGCTATGGCTACACCTTC
CASRPTGGYGYTF
>TRBV19|NA|14|TRBD1|TRBJ2-7
TGTGCCAGTAGGTTGGGACAGGGGGCTTACGAGCAGTACTTC
CASRLGQGAYEQYF
>TRBV19|NA|16|NA|TRBJ1-1
TGTGCCAGTAGTGAGTCGACTGGACAGTTGAACACTGAAGCTTTCTTT
CASSESTGQLNTEAFF
>TRBV7-9|NA|15|TRBD2|TRBJ2-1
TGTGCCAGCAGACGAAGCGGGAGTTCCTACAATGAGCAGTTCTTC
CASRRSGSSYNEQFF
>TRBV27|NA|15|TRBD1|TRBJ1-1
TGTGCCAGCAGGGGGCAGGGGGCGGCTGTTACTGAAGCTTTCTTT
CASRGQGAAVTEAFF
>TRBV2|NA|12|NA|TRBJ2-1
TGTGCCAGCAGTCCCCGCAGGGATCAGCAGTTCTTC
CASSPRRDQQFF
>TRBV5-4|NA|17|TRBD1|TRBJ2-5
TGTGCCAGCAGCTCCCCGAAAGGACAGGGGGCCGGAGAGACCCAGTACTTC
CASSSPKGQGAGETQYF
>TRBV9|few|14|NA|TRBJ1-5
TGTGCCAGCAGCGTAGACGGTAGCAATCAGCCCCAGCATTTT
CASSVDGSNQPQHF
>TRBV5-5|NA|14|TRBD1|TRBJ1-2
TGTGCCAGCAGCTTGGGGACAGGGGCGGATGGCTACACCTTC
CASSLGTGADGYTF
>TRBV4-3|NA|17|TRBD1|TRBJ1-1
TGCGCCAGCAGCCAAGTAACGGCAGGGGGAATGAACACTGAAGCTTTCTTT
CASSQVTAGGMNTEAFF
>TRBV4-3|NA|17|NA|TRBJ2-3
TGCGCCAGCAGCCAAGAACCCCCAGGCGGGGGCACAGATACGCAGTATTTT
CASSQEPPGGGTDTQYF
>TRBV6-1|NA|14|TRBD1|TRBJ2-7
TGTGCCAGCAGTGAAGGGACAGGACGCTACGAGCAGTACTTC
CASSEGTGRYEQYF
>TRBV28|NA|14|TRBD1|TRBJ2-1
TGTGCCAGCAGTTTGGGACAGGGAAGGAATGAGCAGTTCTTC
CASSLGQGRNEQFF
>TRBV28|NA|15|TRBD2|TRBJ2-7
TGTGCCAGCAGTCCCCTTGGACTAGCGGGCTACGAGCAGTACTTC
CASSPLGLAGYEQYF
>TRBV10-3|once|13|NA|TRBJ2-7
TGTGCCATCAGTGGGACTTCCTCCTACGAGCAGTACTTC
CAISGTSSYEQYF
>TRBV7-2|NA|16|NA|TRBJ2-1
TGTGCCAGCAGCTTATCAGGGGTCTCCTATGACAATGAGCAGTTCTTC
CASSLSGVSYDNEQFF
>TRBV11-2|NA|17|TRBD1|TRBJ2-2
TGTGCCAGCAGACCTAGTCCCGGGACAGGGGGAACCGGGGAGCTGTTTTTT
CASRPSPGTGGTGELFF
>TRBV6-5|once|13|NA|TRBJ2-7
TGTGCCAGCAGTCCGGGGGACTCCTACGAGCAGTACTTC
CASSPGDSYEQYF
>TRBV29-1|NA|12|NA|TRBJ2-1
TGCAGCGTTGTAACAATTTACAATGAGCAGTTCTTC
CSVVTIYNEQFF
>TRBV7-9|NA|13|NA|TRBJ1-2
TGTGCCAGCAGCTTGGCAGCTAACTATGGCTACACCTTC
CASSLAANYGYTF
>TRBV28|NA|13|NA|TRBJ2-7
TGTGCCAGCAGTCCGCAGGGGGGCTACGAGCAGTACTTC
CASSPQGGYEQYF
>TRBV19|once|13|TRBD1|TRBJ1-4
TGTGCCAGTAGTATAGAAGACAGGGAGAAACTGTTTTTT
CASSIEDREKLFF
>TRBV4-2|NA|17|TRBD1|TRBJ1-2
TGTGCCAGCAGCCAAGAGGGGACAGGGGGCGTCAACTATGGCTACACCTTC
CASSQEGTGGVNYGYTF
>TRBV6-4|few|14|TRBD1|TRBJ2-3
TGTGCCAGCAGTGAGGGGACAGGGGCAGATACGCAGTATTTT
CASSEGTGADTQYF
>TRBV6-5|NA|14|TRBD1|TRBJ1-1
TGTGCCAGCAGGCCACAGGGGGCGCGCACTGAAGCTTTCTTT
CASRPQGARTEAFF
>TRBV29-1|few|15|NA|TRBJ1-1
TGCAGCGTTGAAGATCCTGAAAGCGGGAACACTGAAGCTTTCTTT
CSVEDPESGNTEAFF
>TRBV29-1|few|14|TRBD1|TRBJ1-1
TGCAGCGTTGAGAAGGGACAGGGGGAGACTGAAGCTTTCTTT
CSVEKGQGETEAFF
>TRBV6-4|NA|15|TRBD2|TRBJ2-3
TGTGCCAGCAGTGCGACTAGCGGGAGCACAGATACGCAGTATTTT
CASSATSGSTDTQYF
>TRBV9|NA|12|TRBD1|TRBJ2-5
TGTGCCAGCAGCGCACAGGGGGCCTCCCAGTACTTC
CASSAQGASQYF
>TRBV28|NA|17|TRBD2|TRBJ2-5
TGTGCCAGCAGTTTCAACCCTAGCGGGAGGGCCGGGGAGACCCAGTACTTC
CASSFNPSGRAGETQYF
>TRBV15|NA|14|NA|TRBJ2-2
TGTGCCACCAGCGCGGGTGGGAGGACCGGGGAGCTGTTTTTT
CATSAGGRTGELFF
>TRBV6-6|few|14|TRBD1|TRBJ1-5
TGTGCCAGCAGTCGACAGGGTTTGCATCAGCCCCAGCATTTT
CASSRQGLHQPQHF
>TRBV6-4|NA|16|NA|TRBJ2-3
TGTGCCAGCAGTGCAACGGGACTAGGGGGCTCAGATACGCAGTATTTT
CASSATGLGGSDTQYF
>TRBV6-1|NA|15|NA|TRBJ2-2
TGTGCCAGCAGTGAAGGTGGGCCTCACACCGGGGAGCTGTTTTTT
CASSEGGPHTGELFF
>TRBV5-6|NA|16|TRBD1|TRBJ1-1
TGTGCCAGCAGCTTGGTCGCGGGACAGGGAGGAACTGAAGCTTTCTTT
CASSLVAGQGGTEAFF
>TRBV4-1|NA|15|NA|TRBJ2-7
TGCGCCAGCAGCCAAGCCCCGGACAGCTCCTACGAGCAGTACTTC
CASSQAPDSSYEQYF
>TRBV28|NA|12|NA|TRBJ2-7
TGTGCCAGCAGTCAGGGTTCGGCCGAGCAGTACTTC
CASSQGSAEQYF
>TRBV7-9|NA|13|NA|TRBJ2-7
TGTGCCAGCAGGCGGGACGGTTTTTACGAGCAGTACTTC
CASRRDGFYEQYF
>TRBV28|NA|14|NA|TRBJ2-3
TGTGCCAGCAGTTTCCGACAGATCACAGATACGCAGTATTTT
CASSFRQITDTQYF
>TRBV6-5|once|15|TRBD2|TRBJ2-7
TGTGCCAGCAGTACCCGACTAGCGGGAGTGGAAACGCAGTACTTC
CASSTRLAGVETQYF
>TRBV7-6|NA|13|NA|TRBJ2-7
TGTGCCAGCAGCTCTCTAGCGAGCTACGAGCAGTACTTC
CASSSLASYEQYF
>TRBV6-1|NA|15|TRBD2|TRBJ2-1
TGTGCCAGCAGTCCAAAGCGGGGGTCCTACAATGAGCAGTTCTTC
CASSPKRGSYNEQFF
>TRBV7-9|NA|12|NA|TRBJ1-1
TGTGCCACTTTGTTCCGGGGGACTGAAGCTTTCTTT
CATLFRGTEAFF
>TRBV7-2|once|15|TRBD1|TRBJ2-1
TGTGCCAGCAGCGCTGACAGGGGCTCATACAATGAGCAGTTCTTC
CASSADRGSYNEQFF
>TRBV10-3|NA|13|NA|TRBJ1-1
TGTGCCATCCAAGTCGGATGGGAGACTGAAGCTTTCTTT
CAIQVGWETEAFF
>TRBV7-3|NA|13|TRBD1|TRBJ1-4
TGTGCCAGCAGCTTCGGGGCAGGGGGGAAACTGTTTTTT
CASSFGAGGKLFF
>TRBV6-1|NA|13|NA|TRBJ2-2
TGTGCCAGCAGTGTCCCCCTCACCGGGGAGCTGTTTTTT
CASSVPLTGELFF